This TCR beta chain was sequenced for a study of cytomegalovirus exposure and HLA in healthy donors (dated by TCRdb to the late 2010s). Study-wide context: According to a later analysis, the 120 validation repertoires were produced on the same platform as the 600 to 850 repertoires of the first cohort. The study aimed to test whether signatures of past pathogen exposure could be identified by cataloging public T cell receptors. In addition to the first cohort of 650 to 750 subjects, a separate validation cohort of 120 different subjects was used. The study combined high-throughput TCR immunosequencing, statistical association of individual TCRs with disease status, and machine learning to predict cytomegalovirus infection status.

Separate from the approximately 670-subject first cohort, the validation cohort of 95 to 150 subjects was the group to which the donors belonged. The CDR3 covers 13 residues, taking in both the cysteine and the phenylalanine. Here the CDR3 DNA is all that survives: 39 bases in frame from base 1. The germline V gene sets CDR1 to SGHRS and CDR2 to YFSETQ. Trimming takes 10 bases from V and 0 bases from J, and the germline ends sit 13 bases apart. General findings and caveats noted by the study authors: A few of the identified cytomegalovirus-associated TCR beta chains were confirmed in vitro to be specific for cytomegalovirus antigens. Most TCR sequences were observed very rarely across donors, whereas some public TCRs were present in many individuals. The study gave a list of some 150 TCR beta chains associated with cytomegalovirus. In a later analysis, TCRs clustered in the first cohort were found to also tend to co-occur in the approximately 110 validation repertoires, with approximately 93% of cluster scores above 0. The classifier was reported to diagnose cytomegalovirus status with high specificity and sensitivity in both the original cohort and the validation cohort. A later analysis lacked HLA typing for the validation cohort, so it scored co-occurrence in that cohort across all 120 repertoires. The authors suggested that the approach could potentially be generalized to other disease states and immunological phenotypes.

In its sample, this clone was seen once. It lacks a known antigen. No qualities accompany the bases; no much larger clone lies one base away. The library was built by means of the immunoSEQ multiplex PCR assay. Per the source publication's procedure: A statistical classification framework was built to diagnose cytomegalovirus status from the catalog of TCR beta chain sequences. Imported from immuneACCESS, the table was reduced by TCRdb to in-frame sequences with V and J called. These copies leave out some clones; in studies compared against another copy, an unresolved V gene accounts for under half, and the cause of the remainder is not known. V, J and clone size are taken as reported in that table, and D and trimming were inferred from the DNA itself. The sample includes 260,000 or so clones, with 87% observed a single time. 2.6% of the sample goes to the ten largest clones.

Sequencing input: PBMCs. This receptor chain uses TRBV5-1 and TRBJ1-1, and the D gene may be TRBD1, 5 bases matching. This clonotype was sampled from a man in his late teens or twenties in good health and CMV-seronegative. The CDR3 here reads CASRQNMNTEAFF. At the DNA level, the sequence is TGCGCCTCCCGACAGAACATGAACACTGAAGCTTTCTTT.